This record looks at one TCR beta chain sequence and its context. This sample was included in a study of blood T cell repertoires in COVID-19. Study overall: Samples of COVID-19 (acute and convalescent) were obtained from the United States, Italy and Spain.

V was trimmed by 5 bases and J by 0 bases, leaving 14 bases between them. Per germline, CDR1 SGHRS and CDR2 YFSETQ. This CDR3 is built from 15 residues. Authors' processing steps: Amplification of reference gene primers provided the estimated nucleated cell counts. Sequenced by immunoSEQ multiplex PCR; TCRdb stores in-frame clones only, minus some. V, J and clone size derive from that table, while D and trimming were established from the DNA sequence. Here the sample spans about 80,000 clones, 70% to 90% being singletons. This chain uses TRBV5-1 with TRBJ1-1; maybe TRBD1 (5 bases). Sequences were obtained from peripheral blood. This receptor was obtained from a woman older than 75 with acute or convalescent COVID-19. CDR3 coding DNA: TGCGCCAGCAGAGTGGGAGGGACCATGAACACTGAAGCTTTCTTT. Translating it yields CASRVGGTMNTEAFF.